The 10 T cell receptor beta chains below all came from one sample that was sequenced in a study of identical twins. TCRdb processed the 5' RACE reads anew with MiXCR; each CDR3 protein has one entry. The table has some 500,000 distinct CDR3 sequences, 13% to 15% seen once. The sample was also reused in another study, on yellow fever vaccine responses in identical twins.

Sequences were obtained from CD4+ T cells sorted from blood. Receptors originate from a woman under 30 in good health.

This chain connects TRBV18 to TRBJ2-1; D not resolved. The V gene lost 3 bases and the J gene lost 7 bases, with 10 bases spanning the gap. CDR1 is KGHSH, CDR2 LQKENI, per germline. The CDR3 runs to 13 residues. This CDR3 is CASSPNSFNEQFF. The DNA for the CDR3 is TGTGCCAGCTCACCGAATAGTTTTAATGAGCAGTTCTTC.

The J gene is TRBJ2-3, the V gene TRBV4-3; TRBD2 matches at 10 bases. This CDR3 spans 17 amino acids. Trimming took 5 bases from V and 2 from J; bases not matched to a gene: 10. CDR1 LGHNA and CDR2 YSLEER come from the germline V gene. The CDR3 sequence is CASSSRLAGRITDTQYF. Here the CDR3 DNA reads TGCGCCAGCAGCTCCCGACTAGCGGGTCGGATCACAGATACGCAGTATTTT.

This chain links TRBV5-5 with TRBJ2-7; 9 bases match TRBD1. V lost 4 bases and J lost 7; bases outside the gene matches: 9. In germline, CDR1 is SGHKS, CDR2 YYEKEE (reference sequence). CDR3 size: 14 residues. In DNA form, the CDR3 reads TGTGCCAGCAGCCGGGGACAGGGTTCTGGAGAGCAGTACTTC. It encodes CASSRGQGSGEQYF.

This clonotype came up a few times. The chain has TRBV5-1 and TRBJ1-2, with unresolved D. The germline CDR1 and CDR2 sequences are SGHRS and YFSETQ. V dropped 4 bases and J dropped 2 bases, with 12 bases sitting between them. The CDR3 is made up of 14 amino acids. CDR3 protein: CASSPIDNNYGYTF. The CDR3 region has the DNA TGCGCCAGCAGCCCAATAGACAACAACTATGGCTACACCTTC.

This clonotype turned up a few times. The chain has TRBV27 and TRBJ2-7; D gene uncertain. V shed 0 bases and J shed 0 bases, with 9 bases lying between them. This CDR3 is built from 15 residues. Germline-derived CDR1 and CDR2 are MNHEY and SMNVEV (reference sequence). CDR3 DNA sequence: TGTGCCAGCAGTTTATCAGCTTGGGCCTCCTACGAGCAGTACTTC. Translated, it gives CASSLSAWASYEQYF.

This clonotype was seen a handful of times. The V call is TRBV7-2, the J call TRBJ2-3; D not certain. Germline V gives CDR1 SGHTA, CDR2 FQGNSA. V gave up 2 bases and J gave up 1 base, with 10 bases separating them. The length of the CDR3 is 15 residues. CDR3 region: CASSLSRQRTDTQYF. The DNA of the CDR3 is TGTGCCAGCAGCTTATCGCGTCAGCGCACAGATACGCAGTATTTT.

The chain couples TRBV7-3 to TRBJ2-1; D ambiguous. The CDR3 is 15 amino acids. Germline CDR1 is SGHTA and CDR2 is FQGTGA. The germline V and J ends were trimmed by 2 bases and 4 bases, with 12 bases remaining between them. Written as DNA, the CDR3 is TGTGCCAGCAGCTTACTAGGTTTGGAATACAATGAGCAGTTCTTC. It encodes CASSLLGLEYNEQFF.

V gene TRBV7-9 combines with J gene TRBJ1-1, with TRBD1 matching 7 bases. V shed 3 bases and J 2 bases; nucleotides not matched to a gene: 3. The CDR3 length is 14 residues. Germline CDR1 SEHNR, CDR2 FQNEAQ (reference sequence). In DNA form, the CDR3 reads TGTGCCAGCAGCTTCGGACAGGTTAACACTGAAGCTTTCTTT. Protein: CASSFGQVNTEAFF.

The chain has TRBV10-3 and TRBJ2-5; TRBD2 agrees at 9 bases. The CDR3 runs 14 residues. The germline V gene encodes CDR1 ENHRY and CDR2 SYGVKD. The trim removed 11 bases at V and 4 bases at J, leaving 11 bases unmatched. CDR3 sequence: CASKGGRARETQYF. CDR3 nucleotide sequence: TGTGCCTCAAAGGGCGGGAGGGCCAGAGAGACCCAGTACTTC.

This clonotype was found a few times. The J gene is TRBJ2-7, the V gene TRBV5-1; 7 bases are shared with TRBD2. Germline V gives CDR1 SGHRS, CDR2 YFSETQ. CDR3 size: 14 residues. The V segment lost 1 base and the J segment 5 bases; nucleotides outside the gene matches: 6. The CDR3 loop reads CASSLTGRGDEQYF. DNA for the CDR3: TGCGCCAGCAGCTTGACAGGACGGGGGGACGAGCAGTACTTC. Drawing the rest from reference TRBV5-1 and TRBJ2-7, the complete variable domain is KAGVTQTPRYLIKTRGQQVTLSCSPISGHRSVSWYQQTPGQGLQFLFEYFSETQRNKGNFPGRFSGRQFSNSRSEMNVSTLELGDSALYLCASSLTGRGDEQYFGPGTRLTVT.